This entry features one T cell receptor beta chain sequence. Authors of the study amplified TCR beta CDR3 regions from RNA transcripts. The TCR CDR3 first-round RT-PCR relied on the HTBI primer set. In TCRdb, the multiplex PCR reads were re-called with MiXCR into one record per CDR3 protein. Of about 420,000 distinct CDR3 sequences listed, roughly 15% are singletons. Thyroid ultrasound, orbital computed tomography, clinical symptoms, and serum thyroxine and TRAb underpinned diagnoses. This sample was taken from a study of T cells in Graves' hyperthyroidism and ophthalmopathy. The CDR3 runs to 17 residues. Germline CDR1 reads SGHTA; CDR2 reads FQGNSA. V was pared by 4 bases and J by 0 bases, with 7 bases of the junction left unmatched.

The chain combines TRBV7-2 with TRBJ2-2, with 8 bases aligning to TRBD2. This sequence was found in a woman aged 18 to 35 with Graves' hyperthyroidism. Sample: blood. The CDR3 region is CASSSRLARSNTGELFF. The DNA of the CDR3 is TGTGCCAGCAGCTCGCGACTAGCGCGATCGAACACCGGGGAGCTGTTTTTT. Full variable domain (rest looked up from reference TRBV7-2 and TRBJ2-2): GAGVSQSPSNKVTEKGKDVELRCDPISGHTALYWYRQSLGQGLEFLIYFQGNSAPDKSGLPSDRFSAERTGGSVSTLTIQRTQQEDSAVYLCASSSRLARSNTGELFFGEGSRLTVL.